The entry below gives a single T cell receptor (beta chain) sequence along with its context. As yet, its antigen is unknown. Germline CDR1 MNHEY, CDR2 SVGAGI. Trimming removed 0 bases at V and 7 bases at J, with 7 bases between. The length of the CDR3 is 13 residues. The sample belongs to a study of post-analysis software for immune sequencing data. The wider study: Multiple sclerosis in the patients followed relapsing-remitting, secondary progressive and progressive-relapsing courses. Regarding the study as a whole: Controls showed lower frequencies than patients for roughly 5 TRBV segments, and TRBV5-6, TRBV5-1 and TRBV20-1 were among these. The normalized Chao1 diversity of multiple sclerosis patients was significantly lower than that of controls. Under the F measure, samples that were prepared in one batch clustered strongly together.

Researchers reported that TCR beta cDNA libraries carried unique molecular identifiers. cDNA molecules numbering around 450,000 came from about 1 to 10 million T cells. A single record per CDR3 protein comes from TCRdb applying MiXCR to the PCR reads. Counted here are 350,000 to 450,000 distinct CDR3 sequences, less than 35% occurring once; the ten biggest clones make up around 15%. The sequence derives from a girl aged 5 to 17 with multiple sclerosis. Sample: blood. This chain joins TRBV6-5 and TRBJ1-5, with D unresolved. The CDR3 coding sequence is TGTGCCAGCAGTTACTCGATAAGCCAGCCCCAGCATTTT. Translating gives CASSYSISQPQHF.